These T cell receptor beta chains were read from a single sample in a study of shared T cell receptors in the human thymus. The protocol was immunoSEQ multiplex PCR, while the TCRdb copy is restricted to in-frame clones and leaves out a portion. Among approximately 760,000 clones listed, roughly 85% were seen once. These records were also assigned to another study, of human thymus T cells.

Sequencing was performed on thymocytes. All receptors come from a girl under three years old with a congenital heart defect. CDR3s include the opening cysteine and the closing phenylalanine or tryptophan. The order of the fields is CDR3 protein, CDR3 DNA, J gene, D gene, CDR3 length, clone size, V gene. The D gene is left open where the match is weak. Clone size appears in some rows only: once, few, many, or a class for an expanded clone.

CASSWGGLMNTEAFF,TGTGCCAGCAGCTGGGGGGGACTAATGAACACTGAAGCTTTCTTT,TRBJ1-1,-,15,once,TRBV5-4
CASSQGQVDRFRTNSYEQYF,TGTGCCAGCAGCCAAGGACAGGTAGACCGCTTTCGGACAAACTCCTACGAGCAGTACTTC,TRBJ2-7,-,20,-,TRBV4-2
CASSVRSDTQYF,TGCGCCAGCAGCGTTCGGAGCGATACGCAGTATTTT,TRBJ2-3,-,12,once,TRBV5-1
CASSYTRTGGGVERDFAGELFF,TGTGCCAGCAGTTACACCCGGACAGGGGGAGGCGTAGAGCGGGATTTCGCCGGGGAGCTGTTTTTT,TRBJ2-2,TRBD1,22,-,TRBV6-8
CASSLQGTIRRNQPQHF,TGTGCCAGCAGTTTACAGGGCACGATTCGGCGCAATCAGCCCCAGCATTTT,TRBJ1-5,-,17,-,TRBV28
CASSPPGQGAPAGELFF,TGTGCCAGCTCACCACCGGGACAGGGTGCCCCCGCCGGGGAGCTGTTTTTT,TRBJ2-2,TRBD1,17,-,TRBV18
CASSEETPNTEAFF,TGTGCCAGCAGTGAAGAGACACCGAACACTGAAGCTTTCTTT,TRBJ1-1,-,14,-,TRBV25-1
CASSLNGPSWDTQYF,TGTGCCAGCAGCCTTAATGGGCCCTCATGGGATACGCAGTATTTT,TRBJ2-3,-,15,once,TRBV7-2
CACRDRGMNTEAFF,TGTGCCTGCCGGGACAGGGGTATGAACACTGAAGCTTTCTTT,TRBJ1-1,TRBD1,14,-,TRBV19
CASSAAGGTGPSYGYTF,TGTGCCAGCAGTGCCGCAGGGGGGACAGGGCCCTCGTATGGCTACACCTTC,TRBJ1-2,TRBD1,17,-,TRBV25-1
CASRPGQSYNSPLHF,TGTGCCAGCAGGCCAGGACAGTCCTATAATTCACCCCTCCACTTT,TRBJ1-6,-,15,-,TRBV14
CASSPLGGELYNEQFF,TGCGCCAGCAGCCCCCTAGGGGGGGAGTTATACAATGAGCAGTTCTTC,TRBJ2-1,-,16,-,TRBV4-1
CASSLLAPREPNQPQHF,TGTGCCAGCAGTTTATTAGCCCCCCGGGAACCAAATCAGCCCCAGCATTTT,TRBJ1-5,-,17,-,TRBV28
CASSVGTVNSNSPLHF,TGTGCCAGCAGCGTTGGGACAGTTAATTCAAATTCACCCCTCCACTTT,TRBJ1-6,TRBD1,16,-,TRBV5-4
CASSSYRGRGNTIYF,TGTGCCAGCAGCTCCTACAGGGGACGGGGAAACACCATATATTTT,TRBJ1-3,TRBD1,15,-,TRBV7-6
CASSLVWGGRSEQFF,TGTGCCAGCAGCTTAGTGTGGGGGGGGCGGAGTGAGCAGTTCTTC,TRBJ2-1,-,15,-,TRBV7-2
CASSLFSGEETQYF,TGTGCCAGCAGCTTATTTAGCGGGGAAGAGACCCAGTACTTC,TRBJ2-5,TRBD2,14,-,TRBV7-8
CASSVLPRPSSYEQYF,TGTGCCAGCAGCGTTTTACCCCGCCCGAGCTCCTACGAGCAGTACTTC,TRBJ2-7,-,16,-,TRBV9